This T cell receptor (beta chain) was sequenced for a study of hypomethylating agent response in myelodysplastic syndrome. Notes on the study in general: Shared GLIPH2 clusters possibly recognizing novel MDS antigens remain unconfirmed.

Concerning this clone itself: Its cognate antigen is unknown.

Profiling relied on immunoSEQ multiplex PCR, and the TCRdb table lists in-frame clones only, not all of them. The sample includes roughly 5,400 clones, about 88% of them seen just once. Trimming removed 5 bases at V and 1 base at J, with 9 bases between. The CDR3 is made up of 14 amino acids. CDR1 is MGHDK, CDR2 SYGVNS, per germline. Sequences were derived from bone marrow, sampled before or after starting hypomethylating agent treatment for myelodysplastic syndrome (not recorded which). The chain has TRBV25-1 and TRBJ1-3; possible D gene TRBD1, 5 bases. This TCR came from a human donor with myelodysplastic syndrome. CDR3 sequence (DNA): TGTGCCAGCAGTCTGGGGGGTTCTGGAAACACCATATATTTT. This gives the protein CASSLGGSGNTIYF.